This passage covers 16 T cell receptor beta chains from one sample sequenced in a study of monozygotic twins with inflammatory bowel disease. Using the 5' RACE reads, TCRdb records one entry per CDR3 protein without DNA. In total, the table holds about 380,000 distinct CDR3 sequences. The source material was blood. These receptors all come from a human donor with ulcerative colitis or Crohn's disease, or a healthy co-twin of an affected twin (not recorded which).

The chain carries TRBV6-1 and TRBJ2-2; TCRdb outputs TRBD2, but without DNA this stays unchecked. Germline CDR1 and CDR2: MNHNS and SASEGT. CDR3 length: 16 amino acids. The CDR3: CASSSGPGGPTGELFF.

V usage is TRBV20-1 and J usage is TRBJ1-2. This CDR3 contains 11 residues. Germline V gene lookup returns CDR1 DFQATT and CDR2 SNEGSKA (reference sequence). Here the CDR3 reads CSATDYYGYTF.

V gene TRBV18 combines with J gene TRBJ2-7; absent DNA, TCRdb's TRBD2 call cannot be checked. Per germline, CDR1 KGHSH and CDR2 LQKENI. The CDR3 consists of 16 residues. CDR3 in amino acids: CASSPQGGSLSYEQYF. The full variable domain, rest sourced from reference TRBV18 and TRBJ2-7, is NAGVMQNPRHLVRRRGQEARLRCSPMKGHSHVYWYRQLPEEGLKFMVYLQKENIIDESGMPKERFSAEFPKEGPSILRIQQVVRGDSAAYFCASSPQGGSLSYEQYFGPGTRLTVT.

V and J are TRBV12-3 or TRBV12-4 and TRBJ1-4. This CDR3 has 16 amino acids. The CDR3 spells CASSPEGGWTNEKLFF.

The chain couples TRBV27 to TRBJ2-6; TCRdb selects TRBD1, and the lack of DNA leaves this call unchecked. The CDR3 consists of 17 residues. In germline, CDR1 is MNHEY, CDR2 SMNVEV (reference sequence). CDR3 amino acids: CASTPLGRNSGANVLTF. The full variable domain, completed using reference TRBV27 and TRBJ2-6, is EAQVTQNPRYLITVTGKKLTVTCSQNMNHEYMSWYRQDPGLGLRQIYYSMNVEVTDKGDVPEGYKVSRKEKRNFPLILESPSPNQTSLYFCASTPLGRNSGANVLTFGAGSRLTVL.

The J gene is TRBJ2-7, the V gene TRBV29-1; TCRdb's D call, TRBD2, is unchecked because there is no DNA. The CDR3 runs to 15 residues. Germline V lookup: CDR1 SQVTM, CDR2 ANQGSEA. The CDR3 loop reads CSVVMVSGSSYEQYF.

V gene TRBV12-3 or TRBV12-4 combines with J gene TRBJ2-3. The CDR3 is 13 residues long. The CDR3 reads CASSLLNWDTQYF.

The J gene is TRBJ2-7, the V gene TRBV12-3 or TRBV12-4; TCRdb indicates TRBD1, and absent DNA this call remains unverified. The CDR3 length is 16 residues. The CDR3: CASTSSGTGGFYEQYF.

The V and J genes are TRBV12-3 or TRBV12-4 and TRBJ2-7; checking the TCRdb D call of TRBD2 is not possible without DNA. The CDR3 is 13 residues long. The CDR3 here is CASSPPPYYEQYF.

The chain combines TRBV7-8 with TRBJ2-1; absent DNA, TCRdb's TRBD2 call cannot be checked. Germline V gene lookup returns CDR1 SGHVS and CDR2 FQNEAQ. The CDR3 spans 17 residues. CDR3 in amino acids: CASSLGVAGVTYNEQFF. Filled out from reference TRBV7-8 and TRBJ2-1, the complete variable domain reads GAGVSQSPRYKVAKRGQDVALRCDPISGHVSLFWYQQALGQGPEFLTYFQNEAQLDKSGLPSDRFFAERPEGSVSTLKIQRTQQEDSAVYLCASSLGVAGVTYNEQFFGPGTRLTVL.

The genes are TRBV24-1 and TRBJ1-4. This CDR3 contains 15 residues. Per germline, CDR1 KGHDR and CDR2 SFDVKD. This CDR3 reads CATSDSRSPNEKLFF.

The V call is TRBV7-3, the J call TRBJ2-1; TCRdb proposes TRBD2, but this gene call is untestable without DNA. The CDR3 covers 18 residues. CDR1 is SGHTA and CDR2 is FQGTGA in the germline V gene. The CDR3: CASSYRGGTSGGRNEQFF.

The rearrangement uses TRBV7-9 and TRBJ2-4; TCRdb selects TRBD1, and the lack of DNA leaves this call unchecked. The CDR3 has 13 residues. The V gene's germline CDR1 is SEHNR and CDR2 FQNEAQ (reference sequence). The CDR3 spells CASSDAGVDIQYF.

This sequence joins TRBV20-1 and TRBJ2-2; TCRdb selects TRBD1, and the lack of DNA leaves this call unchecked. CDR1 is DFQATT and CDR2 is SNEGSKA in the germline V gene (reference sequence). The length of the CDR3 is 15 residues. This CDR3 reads CSARVSSGGEGELFF.

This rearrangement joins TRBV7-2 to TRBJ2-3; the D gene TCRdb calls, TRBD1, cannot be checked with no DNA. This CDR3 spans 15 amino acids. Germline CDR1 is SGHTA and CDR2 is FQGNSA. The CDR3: CASRQGERGTDTQYF.

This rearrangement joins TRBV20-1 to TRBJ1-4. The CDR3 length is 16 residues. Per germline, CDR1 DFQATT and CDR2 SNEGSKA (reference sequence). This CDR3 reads CSAAQYPRGMDEKLFF.